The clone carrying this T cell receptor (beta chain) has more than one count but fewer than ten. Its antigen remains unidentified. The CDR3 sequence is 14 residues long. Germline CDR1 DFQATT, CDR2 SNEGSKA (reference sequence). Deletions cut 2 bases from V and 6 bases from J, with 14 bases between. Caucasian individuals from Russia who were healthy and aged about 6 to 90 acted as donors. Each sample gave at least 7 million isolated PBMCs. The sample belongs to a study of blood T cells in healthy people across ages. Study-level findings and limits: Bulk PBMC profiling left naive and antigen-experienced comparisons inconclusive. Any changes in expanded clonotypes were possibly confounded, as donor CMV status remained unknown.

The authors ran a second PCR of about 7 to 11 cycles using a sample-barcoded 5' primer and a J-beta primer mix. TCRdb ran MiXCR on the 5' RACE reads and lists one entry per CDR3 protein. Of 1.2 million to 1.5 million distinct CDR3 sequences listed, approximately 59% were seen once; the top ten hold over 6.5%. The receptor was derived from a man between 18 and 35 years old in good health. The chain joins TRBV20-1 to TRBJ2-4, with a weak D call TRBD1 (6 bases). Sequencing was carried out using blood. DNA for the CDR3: TGCAGTGCTAGACGTCAGGGGTATGGAAACATTCAGTACTTC. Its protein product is CSARRQGYGNIQYF.